This T cell receptor (beta chain) was captured in a study of blood T cell repertoires in COVID-19. This clone was observed a single time. The protocol was immunoSEQ multiplex PCR, while the TCRdb copy is restricted to in-frame clones and leaves out a portion. The table has about 220,000 clones, 84% seen once. J was trimmed by 5 bases and V by 5 bases; bases with no gene match: 17. Germline values: CDR1 SGHAT, CDR2 FQNNGV. The CDR3 is 18 residues long. Assignments of participants to cohorts depended upon their own reported clinical history. Recovered status in Cohort 3 required two negative PCRs, clearance, or symptom resolution.

Sequencing was performed on PBMCs or T cells enriched from blood (not recorded which). The J gene is TRBJ2-3, the V gene TRBV11-2; 9 bases are shared with TRBD2. This TCR derives from a woman between 40 and 50 years old who had recovered from COVID-19. In nucleotides, the CDR3 is TGTGCCAGCAGCCTGGATCCGGGCGGGAGGGCGTTCAGAGATACGCAGTATTTT. Its translation: CASSLDPGGRAFRDTQYF.